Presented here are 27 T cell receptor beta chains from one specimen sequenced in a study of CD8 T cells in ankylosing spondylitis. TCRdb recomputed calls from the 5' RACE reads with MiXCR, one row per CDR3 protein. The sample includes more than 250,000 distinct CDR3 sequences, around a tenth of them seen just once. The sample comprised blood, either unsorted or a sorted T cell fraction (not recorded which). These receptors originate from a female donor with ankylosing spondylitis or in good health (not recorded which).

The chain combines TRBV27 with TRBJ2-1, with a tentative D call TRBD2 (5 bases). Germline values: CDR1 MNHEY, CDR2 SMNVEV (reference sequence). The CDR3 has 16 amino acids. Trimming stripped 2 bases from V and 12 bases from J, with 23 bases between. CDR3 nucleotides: TGTGCCAGCAGTTTAGAGGGCAGCCCATGGGGATCACTGCAGTTCTTC. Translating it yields CASSLEGSPWGSLQFF.

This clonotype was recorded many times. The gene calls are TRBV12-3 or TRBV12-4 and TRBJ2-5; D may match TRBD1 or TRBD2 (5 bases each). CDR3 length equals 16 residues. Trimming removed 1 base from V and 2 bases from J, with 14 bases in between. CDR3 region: CASSLGGSISQETQYF. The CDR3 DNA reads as TGTGCCAGCAGTTTAGGGGGGAGTATCTCTCAAGAGACCCAGTACTTC.

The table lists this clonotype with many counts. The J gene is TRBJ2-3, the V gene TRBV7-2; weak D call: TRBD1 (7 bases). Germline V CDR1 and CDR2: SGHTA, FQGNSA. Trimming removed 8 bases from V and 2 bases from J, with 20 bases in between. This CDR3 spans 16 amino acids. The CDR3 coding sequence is TGTGCCAGCCCTAAGGAAGGGGGCGGGAACACAGATACGCAGTATTTT. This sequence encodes CASPKEGGGNTDTQYF.

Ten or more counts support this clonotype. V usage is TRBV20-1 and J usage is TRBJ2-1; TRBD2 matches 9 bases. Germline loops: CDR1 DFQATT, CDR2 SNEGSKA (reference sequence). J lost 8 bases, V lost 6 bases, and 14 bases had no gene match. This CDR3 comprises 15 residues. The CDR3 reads CSALNFVAGVDEQFF. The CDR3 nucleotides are TGCAGTGCCCTCAATTTTGTAGCGGGAGTAGATGAGCAGTTCTTC.

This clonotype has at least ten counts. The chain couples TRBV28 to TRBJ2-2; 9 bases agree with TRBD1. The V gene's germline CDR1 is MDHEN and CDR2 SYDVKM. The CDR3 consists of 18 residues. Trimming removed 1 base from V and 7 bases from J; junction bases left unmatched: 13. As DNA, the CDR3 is TGTGCCAGCAGTTTATTTAAACAGGGGACAGGGTATTTCGGGGAGCTGTTTTTT. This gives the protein CASSLFKQGTGYFGELFF. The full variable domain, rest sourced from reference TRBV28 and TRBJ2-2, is DVKVTQSSRYLVKRTGEKVFLECVQDMDHENMFWYRQDPGLGLRLIYFSYDVKMKEKGDIPEGYSVSREKKERFSLILESASTNQTSMYLCASSLFKQGTGYFGELFFGEGSRLTVL.

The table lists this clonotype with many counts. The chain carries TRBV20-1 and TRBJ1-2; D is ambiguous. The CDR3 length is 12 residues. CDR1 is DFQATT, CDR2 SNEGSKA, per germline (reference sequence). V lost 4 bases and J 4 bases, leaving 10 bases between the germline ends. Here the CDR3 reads CSANDRTYGYTF. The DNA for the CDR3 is TGCAGTGCTAATGACCGAACCTATGGCTACACCTTC.

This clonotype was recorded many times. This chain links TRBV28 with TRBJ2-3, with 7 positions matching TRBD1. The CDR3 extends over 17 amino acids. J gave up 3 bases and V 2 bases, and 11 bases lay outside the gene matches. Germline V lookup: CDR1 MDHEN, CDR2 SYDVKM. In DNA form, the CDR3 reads TGTGCCAGCAGTTTACCGCACCACGAACAGGGGACAGATACGCAGTATTTT. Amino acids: CASSLPHHEQGTDTQYF.

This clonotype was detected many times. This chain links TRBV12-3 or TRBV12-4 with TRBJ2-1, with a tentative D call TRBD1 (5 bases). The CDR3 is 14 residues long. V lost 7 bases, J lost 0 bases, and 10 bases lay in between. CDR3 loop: CASIQGSSYNEQFF. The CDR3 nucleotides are TGTGCCAGCATTCAGGGTAGCTCCTACAATGAGCAGTTCTTC.

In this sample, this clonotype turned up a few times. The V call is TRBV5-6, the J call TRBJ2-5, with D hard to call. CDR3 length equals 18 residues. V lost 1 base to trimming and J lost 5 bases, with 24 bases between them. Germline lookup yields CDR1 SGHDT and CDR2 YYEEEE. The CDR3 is CASSLLGVLGTEGETQYF. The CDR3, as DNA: TGTGCCAGCAGCTTGTTGGGTGTTTTGGGTACTGAAGGGGAGACCCAGTACTTC.

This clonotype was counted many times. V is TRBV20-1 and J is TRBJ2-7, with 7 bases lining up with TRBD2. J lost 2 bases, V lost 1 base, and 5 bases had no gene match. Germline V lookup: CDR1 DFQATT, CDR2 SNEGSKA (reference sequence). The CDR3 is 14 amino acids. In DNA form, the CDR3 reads TGCAGTGCTAGAGCGGCGGGGACTACCTACGAGCAGTACTTC. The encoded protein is CSARAAGTTYEQYF.

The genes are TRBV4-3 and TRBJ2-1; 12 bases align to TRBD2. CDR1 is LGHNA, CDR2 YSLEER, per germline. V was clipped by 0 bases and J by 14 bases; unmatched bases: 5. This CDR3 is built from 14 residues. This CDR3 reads CASSQDMTSGSEFF. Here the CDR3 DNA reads TGCGCCAGCAGCCAAGATATGACTAGCGGGAGTGAGTTCTTC.

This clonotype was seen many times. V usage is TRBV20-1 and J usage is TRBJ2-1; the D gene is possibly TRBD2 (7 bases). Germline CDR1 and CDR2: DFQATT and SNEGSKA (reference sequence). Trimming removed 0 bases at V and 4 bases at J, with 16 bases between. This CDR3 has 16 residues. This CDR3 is CSARDRGAGLYNEQFF. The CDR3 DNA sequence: TGCAGTGCTAGAGATCGGGGGGCGGGGCTTTACAATGAGCAGTTCTTC.

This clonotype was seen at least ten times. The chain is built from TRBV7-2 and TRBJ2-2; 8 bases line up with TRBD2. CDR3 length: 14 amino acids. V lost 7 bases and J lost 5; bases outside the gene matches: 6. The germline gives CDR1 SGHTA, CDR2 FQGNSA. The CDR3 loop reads CASIKREITGELFF. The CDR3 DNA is TGTGCCAGCATCAAGCGGGAGATAACCGGGGAGCTGTTTTTT. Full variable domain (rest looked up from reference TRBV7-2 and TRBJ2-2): GAGVSQSPSNKVTEKGKDVELRCDPISGHTALYWYRQSLGQGLEFLIYFQGNSAPDKSGLPSDRFSAERTGGSVSTLTIQRTQQEDSAVYLCASIKREITGELFFGEGSRLTVL.

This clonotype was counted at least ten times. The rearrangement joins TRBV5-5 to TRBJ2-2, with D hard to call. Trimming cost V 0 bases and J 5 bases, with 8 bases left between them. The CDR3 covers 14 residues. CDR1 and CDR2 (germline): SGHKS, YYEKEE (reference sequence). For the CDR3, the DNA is TGTGCCAGCAGCTTGGTTGCCGGGACCGGGGAGCTGTTTTTT. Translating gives CASSLVAGTGELFF.

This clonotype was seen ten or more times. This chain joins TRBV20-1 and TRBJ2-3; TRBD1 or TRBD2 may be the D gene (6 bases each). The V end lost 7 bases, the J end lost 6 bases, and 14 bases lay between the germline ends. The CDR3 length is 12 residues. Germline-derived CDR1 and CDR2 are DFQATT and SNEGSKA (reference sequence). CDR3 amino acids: CSGSGGRDTQYF. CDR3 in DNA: TGCAGTGGTAGTGGGGGGCGGGATACGCAGTATTTT.

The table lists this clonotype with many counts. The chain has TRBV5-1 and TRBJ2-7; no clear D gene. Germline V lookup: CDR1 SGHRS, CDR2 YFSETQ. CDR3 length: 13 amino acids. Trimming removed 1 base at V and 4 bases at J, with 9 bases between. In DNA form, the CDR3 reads TGCGCCAGCAGCTTGTCTCCCGCATACGAGCAGTACTTC. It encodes CASSLSPAYEQYF.

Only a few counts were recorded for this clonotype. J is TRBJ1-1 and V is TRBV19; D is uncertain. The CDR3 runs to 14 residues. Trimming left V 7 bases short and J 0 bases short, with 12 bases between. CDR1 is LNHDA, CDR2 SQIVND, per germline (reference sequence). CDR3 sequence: CASTSVGLNTEAFF. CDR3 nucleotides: TGTGCCAGTACCTCGGTGGGCTTGAACACTGAAGCTTTCTTT.

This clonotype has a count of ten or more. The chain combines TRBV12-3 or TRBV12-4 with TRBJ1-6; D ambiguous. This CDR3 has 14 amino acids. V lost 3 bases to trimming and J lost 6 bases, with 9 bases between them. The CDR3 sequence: CASSLEWGNSPLHF. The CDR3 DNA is TGTGCCAGCAGTTTGGAATGGGGTAATTCACCCCTCCACTTT.

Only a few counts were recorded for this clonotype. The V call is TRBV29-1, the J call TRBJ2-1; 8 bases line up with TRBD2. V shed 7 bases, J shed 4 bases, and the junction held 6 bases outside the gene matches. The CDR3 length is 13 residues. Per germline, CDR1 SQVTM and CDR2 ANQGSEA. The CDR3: CSGRQREYNEQFF. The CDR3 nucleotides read TGCAGCGGCCGCCAGCGGGAGTACAATGAGCAGTTCTTC.

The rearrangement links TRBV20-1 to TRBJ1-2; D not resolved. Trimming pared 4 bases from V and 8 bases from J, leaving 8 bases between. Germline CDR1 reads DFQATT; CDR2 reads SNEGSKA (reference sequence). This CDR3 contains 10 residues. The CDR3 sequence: CSAKKEGYTF. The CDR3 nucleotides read TGCAGTGCTAAGAAAGAGGGCTACACCTTC.

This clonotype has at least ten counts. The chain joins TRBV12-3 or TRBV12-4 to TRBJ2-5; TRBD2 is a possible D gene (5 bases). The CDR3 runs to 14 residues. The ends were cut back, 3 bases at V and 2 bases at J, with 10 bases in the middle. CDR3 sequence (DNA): TGTGCCAGCAGTTTTGGGAGATTTCAAGAGACCCAGTACTTC. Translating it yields CASSFGRFQETQYF.

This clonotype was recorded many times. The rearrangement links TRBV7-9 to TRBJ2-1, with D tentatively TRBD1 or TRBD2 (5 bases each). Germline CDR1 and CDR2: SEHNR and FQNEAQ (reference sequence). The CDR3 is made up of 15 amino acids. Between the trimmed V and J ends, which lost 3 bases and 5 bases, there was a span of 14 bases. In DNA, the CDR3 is TGTGCCAGCAGCTTTACGAGGGGATGGGACAATGAGCAGTTCTTC. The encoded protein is CASSFTRGWDNEQFF.

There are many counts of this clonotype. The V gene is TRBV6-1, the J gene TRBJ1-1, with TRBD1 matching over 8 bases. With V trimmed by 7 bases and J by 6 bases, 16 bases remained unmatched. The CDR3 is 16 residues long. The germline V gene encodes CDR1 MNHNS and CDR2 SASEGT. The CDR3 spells CASTPALRRQGSEAFF. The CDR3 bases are TGTGCCAGCACCCCGGCCCTACGAAGACAGGGGTCTGAAGCTTTCTTT.

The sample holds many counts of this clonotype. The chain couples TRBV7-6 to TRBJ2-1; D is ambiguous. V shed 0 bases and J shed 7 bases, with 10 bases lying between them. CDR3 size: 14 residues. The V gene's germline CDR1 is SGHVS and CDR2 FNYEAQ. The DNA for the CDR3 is TGTGCCAGCAGCTTAGCCGGGCCTCTAAATGAGCAGTTCTTC. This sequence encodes CASSLAGPLNEQFF.

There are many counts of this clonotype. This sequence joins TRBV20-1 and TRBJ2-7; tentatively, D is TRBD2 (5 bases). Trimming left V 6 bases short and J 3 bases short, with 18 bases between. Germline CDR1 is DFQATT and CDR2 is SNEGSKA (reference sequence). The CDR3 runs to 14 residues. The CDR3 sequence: CSAFGLSRVYEQYF. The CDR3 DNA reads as TGCAGTGCCTTTGGACTGTCCCGAGTCTACGAGCAGTACTTC.

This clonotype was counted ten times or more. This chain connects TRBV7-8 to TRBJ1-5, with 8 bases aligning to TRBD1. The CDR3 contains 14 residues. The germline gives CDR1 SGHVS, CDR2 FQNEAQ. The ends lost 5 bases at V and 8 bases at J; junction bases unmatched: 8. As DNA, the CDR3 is TGTGCCAGCAGCCTGGACAGGGATAGTAAGCCCCAGCATTTT. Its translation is CASSLDRDSKPQHF.

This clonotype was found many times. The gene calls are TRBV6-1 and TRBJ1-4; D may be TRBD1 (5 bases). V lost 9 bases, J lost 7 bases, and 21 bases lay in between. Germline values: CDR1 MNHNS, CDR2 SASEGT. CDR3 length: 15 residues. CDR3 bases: TGTGCCAGTATGAAACCCGAAGGGAGGGGTGAAAAACTGTTTTTT. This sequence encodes CASMKPEGRGEKLFF.